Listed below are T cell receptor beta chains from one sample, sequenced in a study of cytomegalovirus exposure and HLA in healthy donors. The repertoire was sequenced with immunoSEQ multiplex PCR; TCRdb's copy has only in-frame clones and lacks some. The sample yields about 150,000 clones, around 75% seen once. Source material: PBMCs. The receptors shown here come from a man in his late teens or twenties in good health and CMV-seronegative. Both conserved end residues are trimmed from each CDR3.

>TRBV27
ASSLSPPRQLYEQY
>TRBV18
ASSPATGTGGTGTGELF
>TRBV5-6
ASRDNRGLETQY
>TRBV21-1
ASSARGQGYSGYT
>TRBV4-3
ASSQDPEGTRYT
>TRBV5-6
ASSPGTGKETQY
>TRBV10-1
ASSPGHLNSPLH
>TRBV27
ASSPLTVSKNIQY
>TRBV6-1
ASSARQGAGSPLH
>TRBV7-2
ASSLTAGTTYEQY
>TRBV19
ASERGQGNEKLF
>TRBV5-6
ASSHGQGLGNEQF
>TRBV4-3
ASSPRASGSAGEQF
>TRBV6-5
ASRGRGANTGELF
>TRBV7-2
ASSRTRQETYNEQF